These 20 T cell receptor beta chains originate from one sample sequenced in a study of cytomegalovirus exposure and HLA in healthy donors. It was with 60 Vbeta and 13 Jbeta primers that the PCR ran. Here immunoSEQ multiplex PCR was the method, and the copy in TCRdb shows in-frame clones only, minus some. The table lists 150,000 to 200,000 clones, 82% of them singletons. The sequenced material came from PBMCs. Receptor source: a woman aged 18-29 years in good health and CMV-seronegative.

This clone was counted once. This chain uses TRBV27 with TRBJ1-5; 10 nucleotides line up with TRBD1. The CDR3 extends over 17 amino acids. V lost 0 bases to trimming and J lost 2 bases; unmatched junction nucleotides: 4. Germline V gene data show CDR1 as MNHEY and CDR2 as SMNVEV (reference sequence). CDR3 sequence reads: CASSLSGQGQGNQPQHF. DNA of the CDR3: TGTGCCAGCAGTTTATCGGGACAGGGGCAGGGCAATCAGCCCCAGCATTTT.

The gene calls are TRBV7-9 and TRBJ1-3; D is possibly TRBD1 (6 bases). This CDR3 has 16 residues. Germline V CDR1 and CDR2: SEHNR, FQNEAQ (reference sequence). V was shortened by 5 bases and J by 3 bases, with 17 bases between the two germline ends. The CDR3 DNA reads TGTGCCAGCAGCCTAAACAGGGCGGCGGTTGGAAACACCATATATTTT. Protein sequence: CASSLNRAAVGNTIYF.

In its sample, this clone was seen a few times. This chain connects TRBV5-1 to TRBJ1-4; D is uncertain. CDR3 length: 14 residues. Germline CDR1 SGHRS, CDR2 YFSETQ. The V gene lost 4 bases and the J gene lost 3 bases, with 10 bases spanning the gap. The CDR3 coding sequence is TGCGCCAGCAGCCCCGCTCCAGCTAATGAAAAACTGTTTTTT. It translates to CASSPAPANEKLFF.

V is TRBV2 and J is TRBJ1-2; the match to TRBD1 covers 10 bases. V trimming: 5 bases; J trimming: 8 bases; junction bases outside the gene matches: 8. Germline assignment: CDR1 SNHLY and CDR2 FYNNEI. This CDR3 has 14 amino acids. The CDR3 coding sequence is TGTGCCAGCAGTTCACGACAGGGGGCTTGGGGCTACACCTTC. Translating it yields CASSSRQGAWGYTF.

The rearrangement uses TRBV7-8 and TRBJ1-3; 8 positions agree with TRBD1. The germline gives CDR1 SGHVS, CDR2 FQNEAQ. The CDR3 spans 18 residues. The ends lost 2 bases at V and 2 bases at J; junction bases unmatched: 11. This chain's CDR3 is CASSLRRRGLPTGNTIYF. The CDR3 coding sequence is TGTGCCAGCAGCTTACGGCGCAGGGGGCTCCCCACTGGAAACACCATATATTTT.

The gene calls are TRBV6-4 and TRBJ2-1; a weak D match, TRBD2 (5 bases). This CDR3 region has 17 residues. Looked up from germline, CDR1 is MRHNA and CDR2 is SNTAGT. The V gene lost 6 bases and the J gene lost 0 bases, with 18 bases spanning the gap. CDR3 DNA: TGTGCCAGCAGCCCCCAACGGGAAGGAAGCTCCTACAATGAGCAGTTCTTC. Protein product: CASSPQREGSSYNEQFF.

The chain links TRBV28 to TRBJ2-7; a possible D gene is TRBD2 (6 bases). This CDR3 has 14 amino acids. Trimming took 5 bases from V and 3 from J, leaving 14 bases between them. In germline, CDR1 is MDHEN, CDR2 SYDVKM. Here the CDR3 reads CASSPLGTYYEQYF. Here the CDR3 DNA reads TGTGCCAGCAGTCCCCTCGGGACTTACTACGAGCAGTACTTC.

The chain links TRBV19 to TRBJ2-7, with D possibly TRBD2 on 6 matching bases. This CDR3 comprises 14 residues. Germline CDR1 LNHDA, CDR2 SQIVND (reference sequence). V dropped 6 bases and J dropped 3 bases, with 15 bases sitting between them. This CDR3 is CASSRGGSSYEQYF. In DNA form, the CDR3 reads TGTGCCAGTAGCCGAGGAGGGTCGAGCTACGAGCAGTACTTC.

The chain uses TRBV28 and TRBJ2-7; 10 bases map to TRBD2. CDR3 length: 14 amino acids. Germline V CDR1 and CDR2: MDHEN, SYDVKM. With V trimmed by 10 bases and J by 2 bases, 8 bases remained unmatched. DNA for the CDR3: TGTGCCATCGAGTTAGCGGGAGGCCCCTACGAGCAGTACTTC. Protein sequence: CAIELAGGPYEQYF. The full variable domain, its missing parts supplied by reference TRBV28 and TRBJ2-7, is DVKVTQSSRYLVKRTGEKVFLECVQDMDHENMFWYRQDPGLGLRLIYFSYDVKMKEKGDIPEGYSVSREKKERFSLILESASTNQTSMYLCAIELAGGPYEQYFGPGTRLTVT.

This chain connects TRBV6-6 to TRBJ2-7; D unresolved. Germline loops: CDR1 MNHNY, CDR2 SVGAGI (reference sequence). With 11 bases removed from V and 4 bases from J, the gap between germline ends came to 21 bases. This CDR3 contains 14 residues. In DNA, the CDR3 is TGTGCCTGCCCGTTTATGGGCACTTCGTACGAGCAGTACTTC. Its protein product is CACPFMGTSYEQYF.

The V gene is TRBV6-5, the J gene TRBJ2-2; a weak D match, TRBD2 (6 bases). With 6 bases removed from V and 2 bases from J, the gap between germline ends came to 10 bases. CDR1 and CDR2 from the germline V gene are MNHEY and SVGAGI. CDR3 length: 14 residues. CDR3 nucleotide sequence: TGTGCCAGCAGGTCGGGACTTAACACCGGGGAGCTGTTTTTT. Amino acids: CASRSGLNTGELFF.

This clone was found a few times. The chain combines TRBV6-5 with TRBJ1-5; D is perhaps TRBD1 (5 bases). The CDR3 sequence is 13 residues long. Per the germline V gene, CDR1 is MNHEY and CDR2 is SVGAGI. V was trimmed by 6 bases and J by 3 bases, leaving 9 bases between them. CDR3 in DNA: TGTGCCAGCAGAAGCAGGGACAATCAGCCCCAGCATTTT. As protein: CASRSRDNQPQHF.

This chain connects TRBV7-2 to TRBJ1-5; no reliable D call. The CDR3 has 12 residues. Trimming shortened V by 4 bases and J by 7 bases, and 8 bases separated the two germline ends. Germline lookup yields CDR1 SGHTA and CDR2 FQGNSA. The CDR3 is CASSSHLQPQHF. The DNA for the CDR3 is TGTGCCAGCAGCTCTCACTTGCAGCCCCAGCATTTT.

The chain joins TRBV7-9 to TRBJ1-4, with no clear D. Germline-derived CDR1 and CDR2 are SEHNR and FQNEAQ (reference sequence). The CDR3 runs to 13 residues. V shed 3 bases and J shed 7 bases, with 9 bases lying between them. This CDR3 reads CASSFDTSEKLFF. CDR3 nucleotide sequence: TGTGCCAGCAGCTTTGACACCTCTGAAAAACTGTTTTTT. The full variable domain, completed using reference TRBV7-9 and TRBJ1-4, is DTGVSQNPRHKITKRGQNVTFRCDPISEHNRLYWYRQTLGQGPEFLTYFQNEAQLEKSRLLSDRFSAERPKGSFSTLEIQRTEQGDSAMYLCASSFDTSEKLFFGSGTQLSVL.

The table lists this clone with a few counts. This chain connects TRBV4-2 to TRBJ1-1; a possible D gene is TRBD1 (6 bases). CDR3 size: 15 residues. The V gene lost 0 bases and the J gene lost 3 bases, with 11 bases spanning the gap. The V gene's germline CDR1 is LGHNA and CDR2 YNFKEQ. CDR3 DNA: TGTGCCAGCAGCCAAGATAGAACAGGGTACACTGAAGCTTTCTTT. Translation: CASSQDRTGYTEAFF.

This clone was seen only a few times. V gene TRBV9 combines with J gene TRBJ2-3, with 9 bases fitting TRBD1. The germline V gene has CDR1 SGDLS and CDR2 YYNGEE. This CDR3 spans 15 amino acids. V shed 0 bases, J shed 1 base, and the junction held 0 bases outside the gene matches. The CDR3 protein is CASSVGQGGTDTQYF. The CDR3 coding sequence is TGTGCCAGCAGCGTAGGACAGGGGGGCACAGATACGCAGTATTTT. Full variable domain (outside the CDR3, taken from reference TRBV9 and TRBJ2-3): DSGVTQTPKHLITATGQRVTLRCSPRSGDLSVYWYQQSLDQGLQFLIQYYNGEERAKGNILERFSAQQFPDLHSELNLSSLELGDSALYFCASSVGQGGTDTQYFGPGTRLTVL.

The rearrangement joins TRBV5-1 to TRBJ2-5, with 9 positions matching TRBD1. J was trimmed by 0 bases and V by 3 bases; bases with no gene match: 3. CDR1 and CDR2 from the germline V gene are SGHRS and YFSETQ. The CDR3 extends over 15 amino acids. The CDR3 loop is CASSSGQGYQETQYF. In nucleotides, the CDR3 is TGCGCCAGCAGCTCTGGACAGGGGTACCAAGAGACCCAGTACTTC.

The rearrangement links TRBV5-1 to TRBJ2-1, with TRBD2 matching over 15 bases. CDR1 and CDR2 from the germline V gene are SGHRS and YFSETQ. The ends lost 4 bases at V and 12 bases at J; junction bases unmatched: 5. The CDR3 is 14 residues long. CDR3 in amino acids: CASSEGLAGGGQFF. CDR3 sequence (DNA): TGCGCCAGCAGCGAGGGACTAGCGGGAGGTGGGCAGTTCTTC.

The rearrangement joins TRBV9 to TRBJ2-1, with D unresolved. The V gene's germline CDR1 is SGDLS and CDR2 YYNGEE. V lost 0 bases and J 6 bases, leaving 13 bases between the germline ends. The CDR3 is 15 amino acids. The CDR3 DNA reads TGTGCCAGCAGCGTAGCGGGTATACGAGGCAATGAGCAGTTCTTC. This gives the protein CASSVAGIRGNEQFF.

V is TRBV30 and J is TRBJ1-2, with 10 bases aligning to TRBD1. Germline CDR1 and CDR2: GTSNPN and SVGIG (reference sequence). The J segment lost 7 bases and the V segment lost 7 bases, leaving 9 bases of the junction unmatched. CDR3 length: 13 residues. CDR3 sequence reads: CAYPSTGGFGYTF. The CDR3 DNA follows: TGTGCCTACCCCTCGACAGGGGGCTTTGGCTACACCTTC.